A selection of T cell receptor beta chains follows, all from one sample in a study of PD-L1 blockade in urothelial cancer. TCRdb's table, derived via immunoSEQ multiplex PCR, lists solely in-frame clones and lacks some. This table holds about 90,000 clones, more than 90% found once. This specimen was PBMCs, taken around atezolizumab (anti-PD-L1) treatment. The origin of the receptors is a man aged 55-75 years with urothelial cancer. Both conserved end residues are part of each CDR3. D genes are given only for firm matches. Some rows mark clone size as missing; the rest say once, few, many or name a class of expanded clone.

TGTGCCAGCAGCTTGGTGGCTTTTACAGGGGCAACGCGTAACACCATATATTTT CASSLVAFTGATRNTIYF NA TRBJ1-3 TRBD1 TRBV5-8
TGTGCCAGCAGCGCCAGGACTAGCGGGTGGGGCTCAGATACGCAGTATTTT CASSARTSGWGSDTQYF NA TRBJ2-3 TRBD2 TRBV9
TGTGCCAGCAGCCAAGATGCTAGCGGGAGTTACTACGAGCAGTACTTC CASSQDASGSYYEQYF NA TRBJ2-7 TRBD2 TRBV4-2
TGTGCCAGCAGCGAAACAGGGCGCGGAAACACCATATATTTT CASSETGRGNTIYF NA TRBJ1-3 NA TRBV7-8
TGTGCCAGCAGGGGGAGCGGGGGGGCCCAAGAGACCCAGTACTTC CASRGSGGAQETQYF NA TRBJ2-5 TRBD2 TRBV6-6
TGTGCCAGCAGCCAAGATTTGGCGGGACAGTACTACGAGCAGTACTTC CASSQDLAGQYYEQYF NA TRBJ2-7 NA TRBV4-2
TGTGCCAGCAGCTTTCAGGTTGCAAGAGCGACCCAGTACTTC CASSFQVARATQYF NA TRBJ2-5 NA TRBV5-6
TGTGCCAGCAGCTTCACGTTAGAGGGAAACACCATATATTTT CASSFTLEGNTIYF few TRBJ1-3 NA TRBV7-2
TGTGCCAGCAGCGGGATTACAGGGTCCTTGGGCACTGAAGCTTTCTTT CASSGITGSLGTEAFF NA TRBJ1-1 NA TRBV5-6
TGCGCCAGCAGCCCCCAAACAGCGAACACTGAAGCTTTCTTT CASSPQTANTEAFF NA TRBJ1-1 NA TRBV5-1
TGTGCCAGCAAGGCGACAGGGCAAGGGTGGGGCTACACCTTC CASKATGQGWGYTF NA TRBJ1-2 TRBD1 TRBV6-5
TGTGCCTGGGGGACAGGGGATGGGGGCAATCAGCCCCAGCATTTT CAWGTGDGGNQPQHF NA TRBJ1-5 TRBD1 TRBV30
TGTGCCAGCAGTCCTCAGGGTTATGCTGAAGCTTTCTTT CASSPQGYAEAFF NA TRBJ1-1 NA TRBV6-1
TGTGCCAGCAGTTCAAACACCGGGGAGCTGTTTTTT CASSSNTGELFF NA TRBJ2-2 NA TRBV6-5
TGTGCCAGCAGTTACCCCGGGACAGGGCCAGACGAGCAGTACTTC CASSYPGTGPDEQYF NA TRBJ2-7 TRBD1 TRBV6-5
TGTGCCAGCAGTTTTACTAGCGGGAGGTTGGAAGGGGAGCTGTTTTTT CASSFTSGRLEGELFF NA TRBJ2-2 TRBD2 TRBV27
TGTGCCAGCAGCTTAGATGAGGAGGTAAAGAATCAGCCCCAGCATTTT CASSLDEEVKNQPQHF NA TRBJ1-5 NA TRBV11-2
TGCAGCGTTGTAGTAGAGTCCCGCGGGACAGGGGGTGTCGGGGAGCTGTTTTTT CSVVVESRGTGGVGELFF NA TRBJ2-2 TRBD1 TRBV29-1
TGTGCCAGCAGTTTGGACAGGGCCCACACCGGGGAGCTGTTTTTT CASSLDRAHTGELFF NA TRBJ2-2 TRBD1 TRBV2
TGTGCCAGCAGGACAGGGCGGGATTCACCCCTCCACTTT CASRTGRDSPLHF NA TRBJ1-6 TRBD1 TRBV7-9
TGTGCCAGCAGCTTGTGGCTGGGGGGAGGTCCCGGGGAGCTGTTTTTT CASSLWLGGGPGELFF NA TRBJ2-2 NA TRBV5-6
TGTGCCTGGAGTGTACTTACTAGCGCGATTCAGTACTTC CAWSVLTSAIQYF NA TRBJ2-4 TRBD2 TRBV30
TGCGCCAGCAGCCTTGACAGTCATCAAGAGACCCAGTACTTC CASSLDSHQETQYF NA TRBJ2-5 NA TRBV5-1
TGTGCCAGCAGTGAGCGCTCCCAGGTCACAGATACGCAGTATTTT CASSERSQVTDTQYF once TRBJ2-3 NA TRBV2
TGTGCCATCAGCGAGAGAACGGGACTAATATTAGATACGCAGTATTTT CAISERTGLILDTQYF NA TRBJ2-3 TRBD2 TRBV10-3
TGTGCCAGCAGCTTACCGCAGGGGGCTTACAATGAGCAGTTCTTC CASSLPQGAYNEQFF NA TRBJ2-1 TRBD1 TRBV7-6
TGTGCCAGTAGGGCGGGGGGCCATAATGAGCAGTTCTTC CASRAGGHNEQFF NA TRBJ2-1 TRBD2 TRBV2
TGTGCCAGTAGTATTGTTACGGGAGGACGGCCCCAGCATTTT CASSIVTGGRPQHF NA TRBJ1-5 NA TRBV19
TGTGCCACCAGGACGGGACAGGTTAATGAAAAACTGTTTTTT CATRTGQVNEKLFF NA TRBJ1-4 TRBD1 TRBV27
TGTGCCAGCAGGACTAGCGGGGGGAACACCGGGGAGCTGTTTTTT CASRTSGGNTGELFF NA TRBJ2-2 TRBD2 TRBV27
TGTGCCAGCAGCGTAGGGGCTAGCGGCGAGCAGTACTTC CASSVGASGEQYF NA TRBJ2-7 TRBD2 TRBV9
TGTGCCAGCAGACCGAGCGGGAGCCCCAACAATGAGCAGTTCTTC CASRPSGSPNNEQFF NA TRBJ2-1 TRBD2 TRBV28
TGTGCCGGGACAGGGACAAGGAACACTGAAGCTTTCTTT CAGTGTRNTEAFF once TRBJ1-1 TRBD1 TRBV30
TGTGCCAGCAGTCTAGCCACAGATACGCAGTATTTT CASSLATDTQYF once TRBJ2-3 NA TRBV28
TGCGCCAGCAGTTCCGGGACTAGCGGGATCTACGAGCAGTACTTC CASSSGTSGIYEQYF NA TRBJ2-7 TRBD2 TRBV10-2
TGTGCCAGCACCTTAAGCCTGGGACAGGGGGCAACTAATGAAAAACTGTTTTTT CASTLSLGQGATNEKLFF NA TRBJ1-4 TRBD1 TRBV28
TGTGCCAGCAGCCACGGGACTCGCTACGAGCAGTACTTC CASSHGTRYEQYF NA TRBJ2-7 NA TRBV5-4
TGTGCCAGCAGTTTTGTAGCCCCTGGAAACACCATATATTTT CASSFVAPGNTIYF NA TRBJ1-3 NA TRBV7-2
TGTGCCAGCAGCTTTAGCGGGAGCTACGAGCAGTACTTC CASSFSGSYEQYF NA TRBJ2-7 TRBD2 TRBV5-4
TGCGCCAGCAGCCAAGAGACGGGGGGTGTCAATCAGCCCCAGCATTTT CASSQETGGVNQPQHF NA TRBJ1-5 NA TRBV4-3
TGTGCCAGTAGTATTTCGGGGGACTATGGCTACACCTTC CASSISGDYGYTF once TRBJ1-2 NA TRBV19
TGTGCCAGCAGCTTGCAGGGACTGGGCAATGAGCAGTTCTTC CASSLQGLGNEQFF NA TRBJ2-1 NA TRBV5-4
TGTGCCAGCAGCAAAGAGGAAGGACTAGCCAAAAACATTCAGTACTTC CASSKEEGLAKNIQYF NA TRBJ2-4 NA TRBV21-1
TGTGCCAGTAGTAGCGGGGGGGGTTCTCAGCAGTACTTC CASSSGGGSQQYF once TRBJ2-7 TRBD2 TRBV19
TGCGCCAGCAGCGCTGACAGTAACTCTGGAAACACCATATATTTT CASSADSNSGNTIYF NA TRBJ1-3 NA TRBV5-1
TGTGCCAGCAGACAGTCGGCAACTGACTACAATGAGCAGTTCTTC CASRQSATDYNEQFF NA TRBJ2-1 NA TRBV6-1
TGCAGCGGTATGGGGAGGGGCGAGCAGTACTTC CSGMGRGEQYF NA TRBJ2-7 TRBD2 TRBV29-1
TGTGCCTCCCAGGAGCGGGGGTACAATGAGCAGTTCTTC CASQERGYNEQFF NA TRBJ2-1 TRBD2 TRBV19